This entry describes one TCR beta chain. This specimen belongs to a study of naive and memory T cell subsets. The library had UMIs added by 3' ligation of an oligonucleotide to TCR cDNA. Four PCR rounds used nested alpha and beta constant region primers plus the SP2 primer. Reverse transcription of blood and skin TCR RNA was primed at alpha and beta constant regions. TCRdb re-derived calls from the 5' RACE reads in MiXCR, one entry per CDR3 protein. The sample carries over 50,000 distinct CDR3 sequences, under 10% recorded once. The junction had 6 bases not matched to a gene; V was cut back by 3 bases and J by 5 bases. The CDR3 contains 14 residues. Germline-derived CDR1 and CDR2 are SGHNT and YYREEE (reference sequence).

This sequence originates from a female donor in good health. The V gene is TRBV5-4, the J gene TRBJ1-2; 8 bases are shared with TRBD1. The CDR3 spells CASSWPGQGYGYTF. CDR3 coding DNA: TGTGCCAGCAGCTGGCCTGGACAGGGATATGGCTACACCTTC.